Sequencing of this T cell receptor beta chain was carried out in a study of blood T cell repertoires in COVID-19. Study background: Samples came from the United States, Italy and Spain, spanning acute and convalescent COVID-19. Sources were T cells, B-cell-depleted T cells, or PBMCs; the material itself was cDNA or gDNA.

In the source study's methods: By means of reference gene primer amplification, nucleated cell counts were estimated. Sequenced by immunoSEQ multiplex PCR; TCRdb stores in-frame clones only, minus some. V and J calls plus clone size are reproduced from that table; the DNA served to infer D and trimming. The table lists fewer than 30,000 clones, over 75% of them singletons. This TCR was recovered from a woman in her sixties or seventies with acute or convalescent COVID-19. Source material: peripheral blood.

CDR3 residues: CASTPRGFKDTQYF. Here the CDR3 DNA reads TGTGCCAGCACCCCGAGGGGGTTTAAAGATACGCAGTATTTT. The V gene is TRBV28, the J gene TRBJ2-3, with a possible D match to TRBD1 (6 bases). The V end lost 7 bases, the J end lost 5 bases, and 16 bases lay between the germline ends. The CDR3 is made up of 14 amino acids. The V gene's germline CDR1 is MDHEN and CDR2 SYDVKM.